This T cell receptor (beta chain) was identified in a study of blood T cells in healthy people across ages. Notes on the study in general: Diversity of TCR beta correlated strongly with naive T cell percentage. The CMV status of each donor remained undetermined, and this could have confounded shifts in expanded clonotypes.

The CDR3 totals 13 residues. Per the germline V gene, CDR1 is MRHNA and CDR2 is SNTAGT. The V end lost 3 bases, the J end lost 5 bases, and 11 bases lay between the germline ends. Through a sample-barcoded 5' primer and a J-beta primer mix, a second PCR was run for roughly 6 to 12 cycles. Each of the cDNA molecules was tagged by a template-switch adaptor with 12 random nucleotides. Via MiXCR, TCRdb re-called the 5' RACE reads, giving one row per CDR3 protein. The profile shows 1.2 million to 1.5 million distinct CDR3 sequences, about 40% of them singletons. They isolated at least 7 million PBMCs from each sample. This clonotype was picked up a small number of times. Antigen: not known.

Specimen: blood. The chain carries TRBV6-4 and TRBJ2-7, with no clear D. The origin of this receptor is a woman under 30 in good health. The CDR3 coding sequence is TGTGCCAGCAGTGAGGCCTTTCCTAACGAGCAGTACTTC. This encodes CASSEAFPNEQYF.